The 32 T cell receptor beta chains given below trace back to one sample, sequenced in a study of T cells after yellow fever vaccination. TCRdb reanalysed the 5' RACE reads using MiXCR and keeps one entry per CDR3 protein. The sample consists of tens of thousands of distinct CDR3 sequences, approximately 4.9% of them appearing once. The specimen comprised PBMCs, either bulk or a sorted T-cell subset (CD4+, CD8+, memory, or dextramer-sorted; not recorded which), sampled on the day of the yellow fever booster vaccination. The receptors shown here come from a man aged 18 to 30 who received the YFV17D yellow fever vaccine.

This clonotype showed up many times. The CDR3 DNA reads as TGCGCCAGCAGCCAAGATTGGGCCACGAATGAAAAACTGTTTTTT. Its translation is CASSQDWATNEKLFF. J is TRBJ1-4 and V is TRBV4-3; D remains ambiguous. CDR3 length: 15 residues. Trimming removed 0 bases from V and 5 bases from J, with 10 bases in between. Germline values: CDR1 LGHNA, CDR2 YSLEER.

This clonotype was counted ten times or more. The chain carries TRBV4-2 and TRBJ2-5, with D unresolved. CDR1 and CDR2 (germline): LGHNA, YNFKEQ. Trimming removed 0 bases from V and 7 bases from J, with 15 bases in between. The CDR3 extends over 15 amino acids. The CDR3 bases are TGTGCCAGCAGCCAAGATCCCGAGCCGATGGCGACCCAGTACTTC. Translating gives CASSQDPEPMATQYF.

This clonotype was recorded many times. This chain links TRBV10-3 with TRBJ2-5, with D tentatively TRBD1 or TRBD2 (5 bases each). V was trimmed by 8 bases and J by 5 bases, leaving 6 bases between them. The CDR3 loop spans 10 amino acids. Germline-derived CDR1 and CDR2 are ENHRY and SYGVKD. The CDR3 DNA reads as TGTGCCATCGGGGGTGAGACCCAGTACTTC. Translation gives CAIGGETQYF.

This clonotype has at least ten counts. This chain connects TRBV27 to TRBJ1-1, with a possible D match to TRBD1 (6 bases). V lost 5 bases and J 7 bases, leaving 14 bases between the germline ends. Germline V lookup: CDR1 MNHEY, CDR2 SMNVEV (reference sequence). The CDR3 runs to 13 residues. CDR3 coding DNA: TGTGCCAGCAGTCTAGAGGGGGTGAGTGAAGCTTTCTTT. Its protein product is CASSLEGVSEAFF.

This clonotype was seen many times. The chain joins TRBV7-9 to TRBJ2-7, with D uncertain. Germline assignment: CDR1 SEHNR and CDR2 FQNEAQ (reference sequence). The CDR3 loop spans 16 amino acids. V shed 5 bases and J shed 1 base, with 18 bases lying between them. The CDR3 region has the DNA TGTGCCAGCAGCCACCCCGGCCGCCTAGGGTCCTACGAGCAGTACGTC. This codes for CASSHPGRLGSYEQYV.

This clonotype was counted at least ten times. The V gene is TRBV5-5, the J gene TRBJ1-3; D unclear. From germline, CDR1 is SGHKS and CDR2 YYEKEE (reference sequence). Trimming cost V 2 bases and J 0 bases, with 6 bases left between them. The CDR3 consists of 14 residues. Here the CDR3 reads CASSLLISGNTIYF. The CDR3 bases are TGTGCCAGCAGCTTACTGATCTCTGGAAACACCATATATTTT.

This clonotype was seen ten or more times. The chain carries TRBV5-1 and TRBJ2-1; D is undetermined. The CDR3 has 15 residues. Per germline, CDR1 SGHRS and CDR2 YFSETQ. The ends were cut back, 0 bases at V and 0 bases at J, with 7 bases in the middle. CDR3 sequence reads: CASSLAASSYNEQFF. The DNA for the CDR3 is TGCGCCAGCAGCTTGGCGGCTTCCTCCTACAATGAGCAGTTCTTC.

This rearrangement joins TRBV13 to TRBJ2-7, with D uncertain. This CDR3 spans 13 amino acids. Trimming stripped 1 base from V and 5 bases from J, with 9 bases between. Germline V gene data show CDR1 as PRHDT and CDR2 as FYEKMQ (reference sequence). The DNA of the CDR3 is TGTGCCAGCAGCTTAGTGATAAGGGACGAGCAGTACTTC. Its translation: CASSLVIRDEQYF.

In this sample, this clonotype turned up many times. The rearrangement links TRBV5-1 to TRBJ2-2; D perhaps matches TRBD1 (5 bases). The germline V gene encodes CDR1 SGHRS and CDR2 YFSETQ. V dropped 3 bases and J dropped 6 bases, with 21 bases sitting between them. This CDR3 contains 17 residues. Here the CDR3 DNA reads TGCGCCAGCAGCTATCAGACCCCAAGGGGTTTCGCCGGGGAGCTGTTTTTT. The encoded protein is CASSYQTPRGFAGELFF.

This clonotype was seen at least ten times. The chain links TRBV6-5 to TRBJ2-1; 8 bases match TRBD1. The CDR3 length is 14 residues. Losses at the gene ends were 8 bases for V and 3 bases for J; bases not matched to a gene: 6. In germline, CDR1 is MNHEY, CDR2 SVGAGI. CDR3 region: CASRRTGSYNEQFF. For the CDR3, the DNA is TGTGCCAGCCGCCGGACAGGGAGCTACAATGAGCAGTTCTTC.

This clonotype has a count of ten or more. The CDR3 DNA sequence: TGCAGTGCTAGAGATGGAAGGGATTGGCGAGAGACCCAGTACTTC. Translation gives CSARDGRDWRETQYF. The V gene is TRBV20-1, the J gene TRBJ2-5, with unresolved D. Germline values: CDR1 DFQATT, CDR2 SNEGSKA (reference sequence). Trimming left V 0 bases short and J 4 bases short, with 15 bases between. The CDR3 totals 15 residues.

This clonotype showed up many times. This chain connects TRBV6-2 or TRBV6-3 to TRBJ2-3, with D uncertain. There are 13 residues in the CDR3. V lost 5 bases and J lost 9, with 15 bases in between. The germline V gene has CDR1 MNHEY and CDR2 SVGEGT. In DNA, the CDR3 is TGTGCCAGCAGTCCTACCCCGCCGCAGACGCAGTATTTT. Its translation: CASSPTPPQTQYF.

The sample holds many counts of this clonotype. The V gene is TRBV6-5, the J gene TRBJ1-2; possibly TRBD1 for D (5 bases). The CDR3 sequence is 16 residues long. Germline V CDR1 and CDR2: MNHEY, SVGAGI. V gave up 0 bases and J gave up 5 bases, with 16 bases separating them. In nucleotides, the CDR3 is TGTGCCAGCAGTTACTCTTTGGCAGGGAGTTTGTATGGCTACACCTTC. It is translated as CASSYSLAGSLYGYTF.

This clonotype has a count of ten or more. The chain combines TRBV6-1 with TRBJ2-7, with 7 positions matching TRBD1. Germline V gives CDR1 MNHNS, CDR2 SASEGT. This CDR3 is 14 amino acids long. V dropped 1 base and J dropped 0; count of bases not matched to a gene: 0. The CDR3 loop reads CASSEGDSSYEQYV. The CDR3 DNA is TGTGCCAGCAGTGAAGGGGACAGCTCCTACGAGCAGTACGTC.

This clonotype was recorded many times. The chain couples TRBV24-1 to TRBJ1-5; D possibly corresponds to TRBD1 (5 bases). The V end was cut by 4 bases, the J end by 7 bases, with 19 bases between. Looked up from germline, CDR1 is KGHDR and CDR2 is SFDVKD. The CDR3 length is 16 residues. CDR3 coding DNA: TGTGCCACCAGTGAAGCCGGGTCCGTGGAGGGGCAGCCCCAGCATTTT. As protein: CATSEAGSVEGQPQHF.

This clonotype was detected ten times or more. This chain links TRBV29-1 with TRBJ1-2; the match to TRBD1 covers 7 bases. V was pared by 7 bases and J by 0 bases, with 11 bases of the junction left unmatched. The germline V gene has CDR1 SQVTM and CDR2 ANQGSEA. This CDR3 comprises 15 residues. The CDR3, as DNA: TGCAGCGCCGAAGGGTTCAGGGGGGCTAACTATGGCTACACCTTC. This codes for CSAEGFRGANYGYTF.

This clonotype was found many times. The chain recombines TRBV9 with TRBJ2-3; no reliable D call. The CDR3 is 13 residues long. Germline CDR1 reads SGDLS; CDR2 reads YYNGEE. V lost 1 base, J lost 6 bases, and 9 bases lay in between. CDR3: CASSVSLRDTQYF. DNA for the CDR3: TGTGCCAGCAGCGTAAGCCTTCGGGATACGCAGTATTTT.

In its sample, this clonotype was seen many times. The rearrangement joins TRBV12-3 or TRBV12-4 to TRBJ2-7; 7 bases match TRBD1. J lost 2 bases, V lost 3 bases, and 7 bases had no gene match. The CDR3 length is 15 residues. The CDR3 sequence: CASSLGQGVAYEQYV. The CDR3 DNA reads TGTGCCAGCAGTTTGGGCCAGGGGGTTGCCTACGAGCAGTACGTC.

This chain connects TRBV19 to TRBJ1-4; TRBD1 matches at 8 bases. The CDR3 has 16 amino acids. Germline trimming cut 5 bases from V and 2 bases from J; bases unmatched to any gene: 7. Germline V gives CDR1 LNHDA, CDR2 SQIVND (reference sequence). CDR3 protein: CASSGTGAATNEKLFF. The DNA of the CDR3 is TGTGCCAGTAGTGGGACAGGAGCCGCGACTAATGAAAAACTGTTTTTT.

The chain joins TRBV4-1 to TRBJ1-5, with 8 bases that match TRBD1. The J segment lost 7 bases and the V segment lost 2 bases, leaving 4 bases of the junction unmatched. Germline CDR1 reads MGHRA; CDR2 reads YSYEKL. The CDR3 sequence is 14 residues long. CDR3 DNA sequence: TGCGCCAGCAGCCAAAGACAGGGGAACCAGCCCCAGCATTTT. Translated, it gives CASSQRQGNQPQHF.

This clonotype came up many times. The V and J genes are TRBV20-1 and TRBJ2-2; 11 positions agree with TRBD1. Germline V gene sequence: CDR1 DFQATT, CDR2 SNEGSKA (reference sequence). V dropped 6 bases and J dropped 7; count of bases not matched to a gene: 10. CDR3 length equals 15 residues. As DNA, the CDR3 is TGCAGTGCGACGGACAGGGGGCGAGTTGTCGGGGAGCTGTTTTTT. Its protein product is CSATDRGRVVGELFF.

The chain recombines TRBV6-1 with TRBJ2-7, with D perhaps given as TRBD1 or TRBD2 (5 bases each). The germline V gene has CDR1 MNHNS and CDR2 SASEGT. The CDR3 is 15 amino acids. V lost 0 bases and J lost 3, with 12 bases in between. Written as DNA, the CDR3 is TGTGCCAGCAGTGAAGCGTGGGGGATGAGCTACGAGCAGTACGTC. Its protein product is CASSEAWGMSYEQYV.

This clonotype was detected ten times or more. This CDR3 is CASSVGLVSYNEQFF. DNA of the CDR3: TGTGCCAGCAGCGTGGGACTAGTCTCCTACAATGAGCAGTTCTTC. The chain recombines TRBV9 with TRBJ2-1; TRBD2 matches at 8 bases. The germline gives CDR1 SGDLS, CDR2 YYNGEE. There are 15 residues in the CDR3. V shed 2 bases, J shed 0 bases, and the junction held 1 base outside the gene matches.

This clonotype was counted ten times or more. The rearrangement uses TRBV7-2 and TRBJ2-3, with D perhaps matching TRBD1 or TRBD2 (5 bases each). The CDR3 is 14 residues long. The ends were cut back, 6 bases at V and 6 bases at J, with 16 bases in the middle. CDR1 and CDR2 from the germline V gene are SGHTA and FQGNSA. Here the CDR3 reads CASSLDGTLDTQYF. CDR3 nucleotides: TGTGCCAGCAGTCTGGACGGGACCCTTGATACGCAGTATTTT.

This clonotype was seen ten or more times. The rearrangement joins TRBV20-1 to TRBJ1-2; 11 positions agree with TRBD1. CDR1 is DFQATT and CDR2 is SNEGSKA in the germline V gene (reference sequence). Trimming cost V 7 bases and J 8 bases; bases outside gene matches: 9. The length of the CDR3 is 13 residues. Here the CDR3 DNA reads TGCAGTGTTGGGACAGGGGGTTTGGAAGGCTACACCTTC. The encoded protein is CSVGTGGLEGYTF.

There are a few counts of this clonotype. The V and J genes are TRBV5-1 and TRBJ2-1; the D is unclear. Trimming took off 2 bases at V and 3 bases at J, with 12 bases between the two ends. Germline CDR1 and CDR2: SGHRS and YFSETQ. The CDR3 consists of 15 residues. The chain's CDR3 is CASSFSADLYNEQFF. The DNA for the CDR3 is TGCGCCAGCAGCTTCTCGGCAGATCTCTACAATGAGCAGTTCTTC.

This clonotype was seen ten or more times. The chain recombines TRBV5-6 with TRBJ1-1, with a tentative D call TRBD1 (5 bases). The germline CDR1 and CDR2 sequences are SGHDT and YYEEEE. V was clipped by 0 bases and J by 3 bases, with 15 bases between them. This CDR3 comprises 16 residues. The CDR3 sequence: CASSLVRGTTHTEAFF. The CDR3 DNA follows: TGTGCCAGCAGCTTGGTTCGGGGGACGACGCACACTGAAGCTTTCTTT.

This clonotype was seen many times. This chain uses TRBV2 with TRBJ2-7; D call uncertain. The CDR3 has 11 residues. CDR1 and CDR2 (germline): SNHLY, FYNNEI. Deletions cut 9 bases from V and 1 base from J, with 7 bases between. CDR3 sequence (DNA): TGTGCCAGGGGTACTTCCTACGAGCAGTACTTC. Its translation is CARGTSYEQYF.

In this sample, this clonotype turned up a few times. V gene TRBV5-1 combines with J gene TRBJ2-5; D is ambiguous. The CDR3 has 15 residues. Trimming pared 4 bases from V and 1 base from J, leaving 14 bases between. In germline, CDR1 is SGHRS, CDR2 YFSETQ. CDR3 region: CASSPQGRVQETQYF. CDR3 coding DNA: TGCGCCAGCAGCCCGCAAGGTCGGGTCCAAGAGACCCAGTACTTC.

This clonotype was counted ten times or more. The CDR3 DNA is TGCAGTGCTAGAGATCCCAAGAACGAGACCCAGTACTTC. Its protein is CSARDPKNETQYF. The rearrangement joins TRBV20-1 to TRBJ2-5, with no clear D. There are 13 residues in the CDR3. The germline V gene encodes CDR1 DFQATT and CDR2 SNEGSKA (reference sequence). The V and J ends lost 0 bases and 5 bases respectively, with 10 bases between them.

This clonotype occurred many times. The J gene is TRBJ2-5, the V gene TRBV29-1, with D perhaps assigned TRBD1 or TRBD2 (6 bases each). Germline CDR1 reads SQVTM; CDR2 reads ANQGSEA. The CDR3 runs to 13 residues. Trimming cost V 8 bases and J 3 bases, with 16 bases left between them. The CDR3 region is CSTQRGAEETQYF. The CDR3 nucleotides are TGCAGCACCCAAAGGGGGGCGGAAGAGACCCAGTACTTC. Filled out from reference TRBV29-1 and TRBJ2-5, the complete variable domain reads SAVISQKPSRDICQRGTSLTIQCQVDSQVTMMFWYRQQPGQSLTLIATANQGSEATYESGFVIDKFPISRPNLTFSTLTVSNMSPEDSSIYLCSTQRGAEETQYFGPGTRLLVL.

This clonotype has ten or more counts. DNA of the CDR3: TGCGCCAGCAGCCAAGACAGGGCTAGGAATGAAAAACTGTTTTTT. Translated, it gives CASSQDRARNEKLFF. The chain recombines TRBV4-1 with TRBJ1-4; D is perhaps TRBD1 (5 bases). V was clipped by 0 bases and J by 5 bases, with 10 bases between them. Germline CDR1 and CDR2: MGHRA and YSYEKL. The CDR3 consists of 15 residues.